This T cell receptor beta chain was found in a study of beta chain features in type 1 diabetes. Looking at the study overall: The patient and healthy donor groups were comparable for age, gender and cell yields. Study conclusions and caveats: For patients, the naive, central memory and Treg TCRB repertoires appeared more alike than for healthy donors. For Type 1 diabetes patients, all four CD4+ subsets carried TCRB CDR3s that were moderately but significantly shorter. VDJ junctions sequenced from type 1 diabetes patients showed fewer insertions and more deletions.

Each sorted population was over 98% pure. From germline, CDR1 is SGHNT and CDR2 YYREEE (reference sequence). The ends lost 4 bases at V and 3 bases at J; junction bases unmatched: 4. The CDR3 has 15 residues. Of the isolated RNA, all was reverse transcribed, and so the sequenced material was expressed TCRB transcripts. Assay used: immunoSEQ multiplex PCR; TCRdb lists only in-frame clones, some missing. Of 300,000 to 350,000 clones listed, less than 15% are singletons. On this clone: The antigen is unknown.

The receptor was derived from a woman between 18 and 29 years old with type 1 diabetes. The V and J genes are TRBV5-4 and TRBJ2-1; 10 nucleotides match TRBD2. Specimen: naive CD4+ T cells from blood. CDR3: CASSSTSGNYNEQFF. CDR3 nucleotides: TGTGCCAGCAGCAGCACTAGCGGGAACTACAATGAGCAGTTCTTC.